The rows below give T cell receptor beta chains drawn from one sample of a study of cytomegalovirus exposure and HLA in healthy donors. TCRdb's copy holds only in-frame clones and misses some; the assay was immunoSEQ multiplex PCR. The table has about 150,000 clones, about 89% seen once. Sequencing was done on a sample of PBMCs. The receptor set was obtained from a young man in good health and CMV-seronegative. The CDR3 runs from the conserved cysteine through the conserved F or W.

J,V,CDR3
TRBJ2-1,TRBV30,CAWRDRFGPAMGAYNEQFF
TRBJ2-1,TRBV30,CAWSVMAGAHNEQFF
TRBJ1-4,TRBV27,CASSLYRTGAGKLFF
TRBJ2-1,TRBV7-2,CASSLVGLYNEQFF
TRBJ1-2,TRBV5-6,CASSSLRGAGYGYTF
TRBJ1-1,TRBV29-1,CSVGTGLNTEAFF
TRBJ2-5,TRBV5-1,CASSLGLAGDQETQYF
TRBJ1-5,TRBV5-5,CASSWDTGANQPQHF
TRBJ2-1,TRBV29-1,CSGQQRNEQFF
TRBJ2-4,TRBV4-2,CASSILKTSGGENIQYF
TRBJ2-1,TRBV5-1,CASSSLQGVHEQFF
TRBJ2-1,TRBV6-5,CASRVTSSVYNEQFF
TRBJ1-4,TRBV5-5,CASSPGQGVFEKLFF
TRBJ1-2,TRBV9,CASSHKGAEPQNGYTF
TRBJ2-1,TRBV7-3,CASSPLMAGGLNEQFF
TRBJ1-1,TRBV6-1,CASTEGGAGTEAFF
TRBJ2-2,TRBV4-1,CASSQVFSVPGELFF
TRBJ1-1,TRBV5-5,CASRSWSGDTEAFF
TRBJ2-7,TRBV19,CASSIRWDREYEQYF
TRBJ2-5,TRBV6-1,CASSELRGRETQYF
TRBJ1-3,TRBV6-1,CASSVPRPSGNTIYF
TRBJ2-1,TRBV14,CASSQRGTGGWNEQFF
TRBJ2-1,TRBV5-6,CASSHLKSSEQFF
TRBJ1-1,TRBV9,CASSSGVNTEAFF
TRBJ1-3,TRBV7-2,CASTEQGTTSGNTIYF
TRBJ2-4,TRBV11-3,CASSLALGLAGGPHIQYF
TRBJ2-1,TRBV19,CASSTNPQTGLSYNEQFF
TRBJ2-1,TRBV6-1,CASRLERVRYNEQFF
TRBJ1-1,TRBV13,CASSLGHRRESNTEAFF
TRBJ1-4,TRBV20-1,CSARDEKLFF
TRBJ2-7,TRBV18,CASLQGAAYEQYF
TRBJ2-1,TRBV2,CASSEEGQGEDEQFF
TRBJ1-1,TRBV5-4,CASSLPGFRTEAFF
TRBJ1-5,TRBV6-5,CASRARGVKSAQHF
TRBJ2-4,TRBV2,CASSYTTTSGTNIAKNIQYF
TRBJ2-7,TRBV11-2,CASSPGLAGVYEQYF
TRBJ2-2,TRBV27,CASSLWRGNTGELFF
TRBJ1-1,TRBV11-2,CASRPNPGVNTEAFF
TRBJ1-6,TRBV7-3,CASSRRTEERNSPLHF
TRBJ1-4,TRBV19,CASSIPTGSGVKLFF
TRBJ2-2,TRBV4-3,CASSQYLGTGELFF
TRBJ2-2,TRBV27,CASSKGLAGPGELFF
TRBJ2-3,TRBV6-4,CASSDGSGSTDTQYF
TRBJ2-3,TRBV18,CASSPPGLAGSTDTQYF
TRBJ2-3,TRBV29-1,CSVGDRSSTDTQYF
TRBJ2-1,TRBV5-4,CASSPGWPGANNEQFF
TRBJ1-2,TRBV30,CAWGQGFLGGYTF
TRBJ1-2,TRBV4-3,CASSQVKGYAYGYTF
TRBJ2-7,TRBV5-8,CASRTGTGGYEQYF
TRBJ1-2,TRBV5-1,CASSLAQGANYGYTF
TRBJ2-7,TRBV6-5,CASSWDSYEQYF
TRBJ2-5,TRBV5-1,CASSYSGDQETQYF
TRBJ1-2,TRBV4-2,CASSQDSGGQGEYGYTF
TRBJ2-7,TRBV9,CASSSQIARGGEQYF
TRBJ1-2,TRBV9,CASSPNRGLGYGYTF
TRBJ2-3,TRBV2,CASSEELAGTDTQYF
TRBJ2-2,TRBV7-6,CASSLDSGLVAGELFF
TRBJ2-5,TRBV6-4,CASSETSGTQETQYF
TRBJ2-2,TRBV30,CAWGLRGRVTGELFF
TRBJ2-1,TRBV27,CASSLSKRSGPYNEQFF